Presented here are 29 T cell receptor beta chains from one specimen sequenced in a study of cytomegalovirus exposure and HLA in healthy donors. Both 60 Vbeta primers and 13 Jbeta primers went into the PCR. Clones were sequenced by immunoSEQ multiplex PCR, and TCRdb holds only the in-frame ones, with some missing. The data show 250,000 to 350,000 clones, roughly 85% seen once. The sequencing sample was made of PBMCs. The receptors shown here come from a man aged 40-50 years in good health and CMV-seropositive.

The sample holds a few counts of this clone. Germline and junction disagree at one end, which may indicate a read error. This chain joins TRBV6-6 and TRBJ2-5; 7 bases match TRBD1. Germline CDR1 MNHNY, CDR2 SVGAGI (reference sequence). The CDR3 contains 14 residues. The CDR3 nucleotides are TGTGCCAGCAGTTATGGGACAGCCGAAGAGGCCCAGTACTTC. It is translated as CASSYGTAEEAQYF.

This sequence joins TRBV5-1 and TRBJ1-6; 9 nucleotides line up with TRBD1. Trimming removed 3 bases from V and 8 bases from J; junction bases left unmatched: 6. The length of the CDR3 is 15 residues. Per germline, CDR1 SGHRS and CDR2 YFSETQ. The CDR3 DNA is TGCGCCAGCAGCTCATCGGGACAGGGTGATTCACCCCTCCACTTT. It specifies CASSSSGQGDSPLHF.

The table lists this clone with a few counts. The chain carries TRBV6-5 and TRBJ2-7; TRBD1 matches at 10 bases. V lost 10 bases and J lost 4; bases outside the gene matches: 7. This CDR3 has 13 amino acids. The germline V gene has CDR1 MNHEY and CDR2 SVGAGI. CDR3 protein: CAIRGTGAYEQYF. In DNA, the CDR3 is TGTGCCATCCGAGGGACAGGGGCTTACGAGCAGTACTTC.

V gene TRBV7-2 combines with J gene TRBJ2-7; D is perhaps TRBD1 (6 bases). Per the germline V gene, CDR1 is SGHTA and CDR2 is FQGNSA. V dropped 1 base and J dropped 3 bases, with 22 bases sitting between them. The length of the CDR3 is 18 residues. Written as DNA, the CDR3 is TGTGCCAGCAGCTTAGGTTCCCCCGGGACAACAGTCGGCTACGAGCAGTACTTC. It codes for CASSLGSPGTTVGYEQYF.

About this clone itself: Mismatch with germline at one junction end may stem from a read error. The V gene is TRBV7-7, the J gene TRBJ2-1; 9 bases are shared with TRBD2. CDR3 length equals 15 residues. Germline lookup yields CDR1 SSHAT and CDR2 FNYEAQ (reference sequence). The chain's CDR3 is CASSLGERGDNEQFF. The CDR3 nucleotides read TGTGCTAGCAGCTTAGGTGAGCGGGGGGACAATGAGCAGTTCTTC.

This chain uses TRBV4-3 with TRBJ2-5; 10 bases are shared with TRBD2. Germline V lookup: CDR1 LGHNA, CDR2 YSLEER. The CDR3 has 15 amino acids. Unmatched junction bases numbered 0, after V lost 2 bases and J lost 0 bases. In DNA form, the CDR3 reads TGCGCCAGCAGCCAAACTAGCGGGAACCAAGAGACCCAGTACTTC. It yields the protein CASSQTSGNQETQYF.

The chain carries TRBV5-1 and TRBJ2-7; TRBD2 aligns across 7 bases. CDR1 is SGHRS, CDR2 YFSETQ, per germline. Losses at the gene ends were 0 bases for V and 2 bases for J; bases not matched to a gene: 8. The CDR3 is 16 residues long. The CDR3 region is CASSLASGGATYEQYF. CDR3 DNA sequence: TGCGCCAGCAGCTTGGCCTCGGGAGGTGCTACCTACGAGCAGTACTTC.

V gene TRBV28 combines with J gene TRBJ2-1; 9 positions match TRBD1. This CDR3 region has 15 residues. The germline gives CDR1 MDHEN, CDR2 SYDVKM. Trimming took 5 bases from V and 3 from J; bases not matched to a gene: 5. The CDR3 DNA is TGTGCCAGCAGTCCCGCGGGACAGGGCTACAATGAGCAGTTCTTC. It is translated as CASSPAGQGYNEQFF.

The J gene is TRBJ2-3, the V gene TRBV7-6; D perhaps matches TRBD1 (6 bases). This CDR3 region has 13 residues. V was cut by 5 bases and J by 3 bases, with 9 bases left in between. Germline CDR1 reads SGHVS; CDR2 reads FNYEAQ. The CDR3 coding sequence is TGTGCCAGCAGCCAGGGGCGGACAGATACGCAGTATTTT. This codes for CASSQGRTDTQYF. The full variable domain, completed using reference TRBV7-6 and TRBJ2-3, is GAGVSQSPRYKVTKRGQDVALRCDPISGHVSLYWYRQALGQGPEFLTYFNYEAQQDKSGLPNDRFSAERPEGSISTLTIQRTEQRDSAMYRCASSQGRTDTQYFGPGTRLTVL.

The rearrangement joins TRBV7-9 to TRBJ2-3, with 8 nucleotides matching TRBD1. V lost 0 bases and J lost 1; bases outside the gene matches: 0. Germline assignment: CDR1 SEHNR and CDR2 FQNEAQ (reference sequence). The length of the CDR3 is 15 residues. CDR3 DNA sequence: TGTGCCAGCAGCTTAGCGGGACAGGGCACAGATACGCAGTATTTT. It yields the protein CASSLAGQGTDTQYF.

CDR3 nucleotides: TGTGCCAGCAGCCAAGACCCGGGGAACTTTTTAAAACTGTTTTTT. Encoded protein: CASSQDPGNFLKLFF. The chain joins TRBV4-2 to TRBJ1-4, with D uncertain. The V gene's germline CDR1 is LGHNA and CDR2 YNFKEQ. This CDR3 is built from 15 residues. The V end was cut by 0 bases, the J end by 10 bases, with 15 bases between.

V and J are TRBV27 and TRBJ2-1; D is undetermined. V lost 2 bases, J lost 6 bases, and 5 bases lay in between. CDR1 and CDR2 (germline): MNHEY, SMNVEV (reference sequence). The CDR3 runs 12 residues. The CDR3 nucleotides read TGTGCCAGCAGTTTAGGGCCCAATGAGCAGTTCTTC. This encodes CASSLGPNEQFF.

This chain links TRBV2 with TRBJ2-1, with a possible D match to TRBD2 (5 bases). CDR1 is SNHLY and CDR2 is FYNNEI in the germline V gene. CDR3 size: 15 residues. Trimming removed 1 base at V and 5 bases at J, with 12 bases between. The DNA for the CDR3 is TGTGCCAGCAGTGAAGGGGAGAGGACGAACAATGAGCAGTTCTTC. Encoded protein: CASSEGERTNNEQFF.

This sequence joins TRBV4-2 and TRBJ2-7; D gene uncertain. Looked up from germline, CDR1 is LGHNA and CDR2 is YNFKEQ. The CDR3 extends over 13 amino acids. V was cut by 1 base and J by 0 bases, with 4 bases left in between. The DNA of the CDR3 is TGTGCCAGCAGCCAAGCAGGCTCCTACGAGCAGTACTTC. Residues: CASSQAGSYEQYF.

This clone turned up a few times. The gene calls are TRBV14 and TRBJ2-7; 12 bases are shared with TRBD2. Germline V lookup: CDR1 SGHDN, CDR2 FVKESK. This CDR3 spans 17 amino acids. J gave up 5 bases and V 1 base, and 9 bases lay outside the gene matches. CDR3 loop: CASSQAWSSGRANEQYF. Written as DNA, the CDR3 is TGTGCCAGCAGCCAAGCTTGGTCTAGCGGGAGGGCCAACGAGCAGTACTTC.

V is TRBV5-4 and J is TRBJ2-7; 8 bases match TRBD1. The CDR3 loop spans 12 amino acids. Germline-derived CDR1 and CDR2 are SGHNT and YYREEE (reference sequence). With V trimmed by 4 bases and J by 8 bases, 5 bases remained unmatched. Here the CDR3 reads CASSLQGAQQYF. For the CDR3, the DNA is TGTGCCAGCAGCCTCCAGGGGGCCCAGCAGTACTTC.

The genes are TRBV7-3 and TRBJ2-1, with 10 bases aligning to TRBD2. This CDR3 is built from 15 residues. Germline assignment: CDR1 SGHTA and CDR2 FQGTGA. V was clipped by 3 bases and J by 7 bases; unmatched bases: 6. Here the CDR3 reads CASSFSGRAKNEQFF. In DNA, the CDR3 is TGTGCCAGCAGCTTCAGCGGGAGGGCCAAGAATGAGCAGTTCTTC.

This rearrangement joins TRBV4-2 to TRBJ2-1, with 13 nucleotides matching TRBD2. The CDR3 runs to 19 residues. V gave up 1 base and J gave up 2 bases; unmatched junction bases: 8. The germline gives CDR1 LGHNA, CDR2 YNFKEQ. This CDR3 is CASSQGWGTSGKPYNEQFF. In nucleotides, the CDR3 is TGTGCCAGCAGCCAAGGCTGGGGGACTAGCGGGAAACCCTACAATGAGCAGTTCTTC.

The chain joins TRBV25-1 to TRBJ2-7; 7 positions match TRBD1. In germline, CDR1 is MGHDK, CDR2 SYGVNS. The V segment lost 6 bases and the J segment 4 bases; nucleotides outside the gene matches: 9. The CDR3 contains 14 residues. The CDR3 DNA follows: TGTGCCAGCAGGGGGACAGCCTTGGGGTACGAGCAGTACTTC. Its translation: CASRGTALGYEQYF.

This chain links TRBV10-3 with TRBJ2-3, with 7 bases lining up with TRBD2. Germline V gene data show CDR1 as ENHRY and CDR2 as SYGVKD. The CDR3 totals 15 residues. V gave up 5 bases and J gave up 2 bases; unmatched junction bases: 7. The DNA of the CDR3 is TGTGCCATCAGTTATTTCAGCGGGGACACAGATACGCAGTATTTT. Translating gives CAISYFSGDTDTQYF.

The rearrangement joins TRBV23-1 to TRBJ1-2; D is unresolved. TRBV23-1 is placed among ORFs of uncertain function. The CDR3 has 15 residues. With 0 bases removed from V and 6 bases from J, the gap between germline ends came to 14 bases. CDR3 coding DNA: TGCGCCAGCAGTCAATCCCTCCTAGGGAGAGATGGCTACACCTTC. Residues: CASSQSLLGRDGYTF.

V is TRBV27 and J is TRBJ1-4, with TRBD1 identical over 10 bases. V lost 3 bases, J lost 0 bases, and 13 bases stayed unmatched. This CDR3 is built from 20 residues. CDR1 and CDR2 (germline): MNHEY, SMNVEV (reference sequence). DNA for the CDR3: TGTGCCAGCAGTTTCATCATGATCGGGACAGGGGAAACAACTAATGAAAAACTGTTTTTT. Protein product: CASSFIMIGTGETTNEKLFF.

The rearrangement uses TRBV15 and TRBJ2-5; 11 bases map to TRBD2. CDR3 length equals 19 residues. Unmatched junction bases numbered 12, after V lost 3 bases and J lost 0 bases. Germline V lookup: CDR1 LNHNV, CDR2 YYDKDF (reference sequence). The chain's CDR3 is CATSRGLSGRAGYQETQYF. In nucleotides, the CDR3 is TGTGCCACCAGCAGGGGACTTAGCGGGAGGGCCGGGTACCAAGAGACCCAGTACTTC. Complete variable domain (other parts from reference TRBV15 and TRBJ2-5): DAMVIQNPRYQVTQFGKPVTLSCSQTLNHNVMYWYQQKSSQAPKLLFHYYDKDFNNEADTPDNFQSRRPNTSFCFLDIRSPGLGDTAMYLCATSRGLSGRAGYQETQYFGPGTRLLVL.

This rearrangement joins TRBV7-9 to TRBJ1-2; TRBD1 aligns across 7 bases. The V gene end was trimmed by 2 bases and the J gene end by 2 bases; junction bases not matched to a gene: 11. The CDR3 loop spans 17 amino acids. Germline CDR1 is SEHNR and CDR2 is FQNEAQ (reference sequence). This CDR3 reads CASSLTPPGQTNYGYTF. Here the CDR3 DNA reads TGTGCCAGCAGCTTAACCCCCCCGGGACAGACCAACTATGGCTACACCTTC.

This chain joins TRBV7-9 and TRBJ2-1, with TRBD1 as a possible D gene (5 bases). The CDR3 sequence is 15 residues long. The germline gives CDR1 SEHNR, CDR2 FQNEAQ (reference sequence). Trimming cost V 5 bases and J 2 bases, with 13 bases left between them. The CDR3: CASSRVKGAYNEQFF. As DNA, the CDR3 is TGTGCCAGCAGCCGGGTGAAAGGGGCCTACAATGAGCAGTTCTTC.

The rearrangement uses TRBV6-5 and TRBJ2-7; 10 nucleotides align to TRBD1. V shed 7 bases, J shed 3 bases, and the junction held 6 bases outside the gene matches. Germline lookup yields CDR1 MNHEY and CDR2 SVGAGI. The CDR3 sequence is 14 residues long. The CDR3 nucleotides are TGTGCCAGCACGAGAGGGGACAGGGGCTACGAGCAGTACTTC. It is translated as CASTRGDRGYEQYF.

This chain uses TRBV14 with TRBJ2-1; 11 bases are shared with TRBD2. The CDR3 runs 16 residues. The junction had 5 bases not matched to a gene; V was cut back by 6 bases and J by 1 base. Germline CDR1 SGHDN, CDR2 FVKESK. The CDR3 sequence is CASRLSGRGSYNEQFF. CDR3 sequence (DNA): TGTGCCAGCAGACTTAGCGGGAGGGGTTCCTACAATGAGCAGTTCTTC.

V gene TRBV6-6 combines with J gene TRBJ2-1; 9 bases align to TRBD2. Trimming removed 0 bases from V and 4 bases from J; junction bases left unmatched: 4. Germline V lookup: CDR1 MNHNY, CDR2 SVGAGI (reference sequence). CDR3 size: 16 residues. The CDR3 coding sequence is TGTGCCAGCAGTTACTCGTTTAGCGGGAGATACAATGAGCAGTTCTTC. Residues: CASSYSFSGRYNEQFF.

This clone was seen a single time. The chain links TRBV5-1 to TRBJ2-7, with 13 bases identical to TRBD2. V dropped 0 bases and J dropped 2; count of bases not matched to a gene: 2. This CDR3 comprises 16 residues. Germline loops: CDR1 SGHRS, CDR2 YFSETQ. The CDR3 region is CASSLGGTSGAYEQYF. The CDR3 DNA reads TGCGCCAGCAGCTTGGGGGGGACTAGCGGGGCCTACGAGCAGTACTTC.